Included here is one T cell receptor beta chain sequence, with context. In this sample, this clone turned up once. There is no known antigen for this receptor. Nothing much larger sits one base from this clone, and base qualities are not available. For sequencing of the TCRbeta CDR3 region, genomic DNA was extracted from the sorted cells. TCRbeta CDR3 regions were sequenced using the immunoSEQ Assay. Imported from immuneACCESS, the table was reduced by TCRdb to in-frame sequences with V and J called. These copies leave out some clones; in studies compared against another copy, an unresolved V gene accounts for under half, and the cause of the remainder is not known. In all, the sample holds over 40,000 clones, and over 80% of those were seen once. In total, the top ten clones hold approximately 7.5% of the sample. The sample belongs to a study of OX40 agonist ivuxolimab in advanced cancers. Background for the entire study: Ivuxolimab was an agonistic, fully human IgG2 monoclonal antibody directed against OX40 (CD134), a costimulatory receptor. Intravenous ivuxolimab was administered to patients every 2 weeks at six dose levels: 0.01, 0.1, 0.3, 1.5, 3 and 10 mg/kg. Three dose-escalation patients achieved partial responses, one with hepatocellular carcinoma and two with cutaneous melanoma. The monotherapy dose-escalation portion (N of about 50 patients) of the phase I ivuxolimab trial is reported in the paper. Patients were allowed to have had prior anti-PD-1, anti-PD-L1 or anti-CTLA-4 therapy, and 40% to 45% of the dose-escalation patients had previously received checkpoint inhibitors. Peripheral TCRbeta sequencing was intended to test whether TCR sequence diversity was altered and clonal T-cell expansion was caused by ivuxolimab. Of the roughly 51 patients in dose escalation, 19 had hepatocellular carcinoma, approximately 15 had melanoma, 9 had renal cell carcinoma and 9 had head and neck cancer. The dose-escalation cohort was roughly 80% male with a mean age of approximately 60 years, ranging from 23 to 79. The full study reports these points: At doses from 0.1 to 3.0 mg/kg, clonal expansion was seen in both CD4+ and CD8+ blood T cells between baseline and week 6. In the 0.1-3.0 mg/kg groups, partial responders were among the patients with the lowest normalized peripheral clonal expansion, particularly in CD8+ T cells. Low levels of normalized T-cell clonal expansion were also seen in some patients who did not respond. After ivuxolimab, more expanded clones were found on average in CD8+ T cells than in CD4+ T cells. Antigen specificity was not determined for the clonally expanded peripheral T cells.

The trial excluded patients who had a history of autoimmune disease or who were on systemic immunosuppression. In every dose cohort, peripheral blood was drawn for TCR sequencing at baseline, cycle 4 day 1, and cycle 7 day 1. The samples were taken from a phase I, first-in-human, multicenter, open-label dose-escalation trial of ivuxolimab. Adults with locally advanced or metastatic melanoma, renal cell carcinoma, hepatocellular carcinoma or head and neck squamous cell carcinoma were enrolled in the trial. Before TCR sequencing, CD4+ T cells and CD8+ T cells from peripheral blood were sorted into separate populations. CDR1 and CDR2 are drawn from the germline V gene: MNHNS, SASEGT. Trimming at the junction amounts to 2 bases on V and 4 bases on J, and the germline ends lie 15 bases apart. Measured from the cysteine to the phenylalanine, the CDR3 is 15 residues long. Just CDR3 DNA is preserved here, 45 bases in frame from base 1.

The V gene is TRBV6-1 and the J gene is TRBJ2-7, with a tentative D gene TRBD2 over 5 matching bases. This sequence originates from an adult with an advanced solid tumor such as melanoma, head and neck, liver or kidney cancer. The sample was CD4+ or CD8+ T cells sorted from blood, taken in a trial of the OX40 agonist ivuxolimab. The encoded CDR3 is CASSEMELGLYEQYF. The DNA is TGTGCCAGCAGTGAAATGGAACTAGGGTTATACGAGCAGTACTTC.